These 8 T cell receptor beta chains share one sample of origin, sequenced in a study of siplizumab effects on memory and regulatory T cells. Libraries were prepared by immunoSEQ multiplex PCR; TCRdb keeps only in-frame clonotypes and omits some of them. The data show more than 9,500 clones, more than 45% seen once. The mixed lymphocyte reaction cells were grown together in coculture at 37°C for less than 7 days. These receptors have no identified antigens. The sequenced sample was CFSE-low (dividing) CD8+ T cells sorted from an allogeneic mixed lymphocyte reaction. These receptors originate from a human donor in good health; the cells came from an allogeneic mixed lymphocyte reaction. Some clones in this sample may be carry-over from other donors' samples.

This clone was recorded a few times. This sequence joins TRBV6-5 and TRBJ2-6; D unresolved. The CDR3 covers 15 residues. Trimming took 4 bases from V and 2 from J, leaving 9 bases between them. Germline CDR1 and CDR2: MNHEY and SVGAGI. The DNA of the CDR3 is TGTGCCAGCAGTTTCGGGTTCCCTGGGGCCAACGTCCTGACTTTC. It encodes CASSFGFPGANVLTF.

By share, this clone ranks as medium-sized (0.01 to 0.1%). Other DNA sequences from this sample encode an identical CDR3 as well. This chain joins TRBV29-1 and TRBJ2-7; the D is unclear. V lost 4 bases and J 0 bases, leaving 10 bases between the germline ends. CDR1 SQVTM and CDR2 ANQGSEA come from the germline V gene. The CDR3 is made up of 13 amino acids. This chain's CDR3 is CSVAERSSYEQYF. CDR3 coding DNA: TGCAGCGTTGCGGAGCGTAGCTCCTACGAGCAGTACTTC.

This clone is labeled as medium-sized. CDR3 region: CSVETLLEESYEQYF. In nucleotides, the CDR3 is TGCAGCGTTGAAACGCTTTTAGAGGAATCCTACGAGCAGTACTTC. V gene TRBV29-1 combines with J gene TRBJ2-7, with no clear D. The germline V gene has CDR1 SQVTM and CDR2 ANQGSEA. This CDR3 region has 15 residues. Trimming removed 2 bases from V and 1 base from J, with 15 bases in between.

In regard to this clone: The junction does not match germline at one end; this may be a read error. The chain employs TRBV6-6 and TRBJ1-2, with D unclear. The CDR3 consists of 10 residues. CDR1 is MNHNY and CDR2 is SVGAGI in the germline V gene (reference sequence). The CDR3 spells CASRVYGHTF. CDR3 DNA sequence: TGTGCCAGCAGGGTCTATGGCCACACCTTC.

By sample share, this clone is medium-sized. This chain joins TRBV4-1 and TRBJ1-1; no clear D gene. Per germline, CDR1 MGHRA and CDR2 YSYEKL. CDR3 size: 13 residues. V was shortened by 2 bases and J by 4 bases, with 8 bases between the two germline ends. CDR3 sequence reads: CASSQQSGTEAFF. The CDR3 DNA sequence: TGCGCCAGCAGCCAACAATCTGGCACTGAAGCTTTCTTT.

In this sample, this clone turned up a few times. This chain links TRBV11-2 with TRBJ2-2; D gene ambiguous. This CDR3 is 13 amino acids long. Per the germline V gene, CDR1 is SGHAT and CDR2 is FQNNGV. Trimming shortened V by 2 bases and J by 7 bases, and 8 bases separated the two germline ends. DNA for the CDR3: TGTGCCAGCAGCTTAAACCCCGGCGGGGAGCTGTTTTTT. Translated, it gives CASSLNPGGELFF. Looking up the rest from reference TRBV11-2 and TRBJ2-2 gives the full variable domain: EAGVAQSPRYKIIEKRQSVAFWCNPISGHATLYWYQQILGQGPKLLIQFQNNGVVDDSQLPKDRFSAERLKGVDSTLKIQPAKLEDSAVYLCASSLNPGGELFFGEGSRLTVL.

This clone was seen only a few times. The rearrangement links TRBV5-4 to TRBJ2-7, with TRBD2 as a possible D gene (5 bases). CDR1 is SGHNT and CDR2 is YYREEE in the germline V gene (reference sequence). The CDR3 length is 12 residues. Trimming took 3 bases from V and 4 from J, leaving 8 bases between them. The CDR3 DNA reads TGTGCCAGCAGCTCATCGGGGTACGAGCAGTACTTC. The encoded protein is CASSSSGYEQYF.

This chain uses TRBV19 with TRBJ2-7, with TRBD1 matching over 7 bases. The V gene's germline CDR1 is LNHDA and CDR2 SQIVND (reference sequence). The V gene end was trimmed by 2 bases and the J gene end by 0 bases; junction bases not matched to a gene: 1. This CDR3 comprises 14 residues. The CDR3 DNA follows: TGTGCCAGTAGTATAACAGGGGACTCCTACGAGCAGTACTTC. The encoded protein is CASSITGDSYEQYF.